This TCR beta chain emerged from a study of identical twins (dated by TCRdb to the mid-2010s). General notes on the study: To test whether fetal clonotypes persist, the study used deep sequencing on TCR alpha and beta repertoires from monozygotic twins, unrelated adults of various ages, and cord blood. To rule out contamination, the twin experiments were replicated at different times with different library preparation protocols.

All donors were healthy Caucasians. The twin cohort comprised three pairs of female monozygotic twins, all aged roughly 18 to 30 years. Peripheral blood mononuclear cells were used as the source from which RNA for TCR libraries was isolated. Many counts were recorded for this clonotype. Its binding antigen is unknown. The junction differs from germline at one of its ends, possibly a read error. Measured from the cysteine to the phenylalanine, the CDR3 is 15 residues long. Of the read, only the CDR3 DNA is kept; its 45 bases are in frame from base 1. CDR1 and CDR2 (SEHNR, FQNEAQ) derive from the germline V gene (reference sequence). Overall study outcomes, separate from this receptor: In monozygotic twins, recombination models systematically underestimated out-of-frame TCR alpha sharing, but the models matched the sharing seen between unrelated individuals. Abundant cord blood beta clonotypes had fewer insertions, young adult naive repertoires showed a similar but weaker trend, and memory repertoires showed no such trend. A weaker excess of twin sharing was found in beta out-of-frame sequences because the signal-to-noise ratio was lowered by fewer shared sequences. Conclusions relied on cross-sectional statistical analysis, since the same donors could not be followed over many years. Compared with coincidental sharing between unrelated individuals, out-of-frame TCR alpha sequences shared between twins showed an excess of sequences with low generation probability. Zero-insertion analyses could be partly confounded by invariant T cells such as MAIT and iNKT, although diverse VJ usage argued against such confounding for most clonotypes.

Libraries were made using 5' RACE. Reads for this sample came from an Illumina HiSeq 2000. A universal primer binding site was introduced by template switching, and a unique molecular identifier was present in the final cDNA, enabling accurate counting of TCR cDNA molecules. First-strand cDNA for TCR alpha and beta chains was synthesized from specific primers in the conserved constant-segment region. To control for contamination, every cDNA library carried two barcodes: a SMART-Mk sample barcode plus Illumina barcodes. TruSeq adapter sequences along with Illumina sample barcodes were introduced in two successive PCR steps. TCR alpha and beta cDNA libraries were sequenced on the Illumina HiSeq platform with custom primers. Processing in the source paper ran as follows. MiGEC processed the raw reads to extract unique molecular identifiers, while MiXCR was used to determine the CDR3 positions. Recombination models were inferred per individual with the repgenHMM and IGoR tools using an EM algorithm. Shared clonotypes were analyzed with the tcR package in R, and sharing was normalized by the product of cloneset sizes. Out-of-frame nonproductive sequences were analyzed to study raw recombination free of thymic and clonal selection effects. TCRdb reworked the public reads: Q25 trimming with fastp, MiXCR clone assembly, productive beta chains retained. Every CDR3 protein is listed once, alongside the most common genes and DNA of its rows. The V and J calls were determined by TCRdb, not by the authors. Present in this sample are about 890,000 distinct CDR3 sequences, 10% to 15% of which were seen just once. Together, the top ten hold around 1.5% of the sample.

This same sample was also part of a study on yellow fever vaccine responses in identical twins. The second paper further reports: According to the authors, the vaccine-induced T cell response in identical twins seemed to be partly convergent and partly specific to each individual. In the study, vaccine-responding T cell clones were precisely tracked in identical twins.

The origin of this receptor is a woman between 18 and 29 years old in good health. The rearranged segments are TRBV7-9 and TRBJ1-5; 7 middle bases align to TRBD1. Material for sequencing was PBMCs. The DNA sequence is as follows: TGCGCCAGCAGCTTGGACGGACAGGGCAATCAGCCCCAGCATTTT. Protein translation: CASSLDGQGNQPQHF.